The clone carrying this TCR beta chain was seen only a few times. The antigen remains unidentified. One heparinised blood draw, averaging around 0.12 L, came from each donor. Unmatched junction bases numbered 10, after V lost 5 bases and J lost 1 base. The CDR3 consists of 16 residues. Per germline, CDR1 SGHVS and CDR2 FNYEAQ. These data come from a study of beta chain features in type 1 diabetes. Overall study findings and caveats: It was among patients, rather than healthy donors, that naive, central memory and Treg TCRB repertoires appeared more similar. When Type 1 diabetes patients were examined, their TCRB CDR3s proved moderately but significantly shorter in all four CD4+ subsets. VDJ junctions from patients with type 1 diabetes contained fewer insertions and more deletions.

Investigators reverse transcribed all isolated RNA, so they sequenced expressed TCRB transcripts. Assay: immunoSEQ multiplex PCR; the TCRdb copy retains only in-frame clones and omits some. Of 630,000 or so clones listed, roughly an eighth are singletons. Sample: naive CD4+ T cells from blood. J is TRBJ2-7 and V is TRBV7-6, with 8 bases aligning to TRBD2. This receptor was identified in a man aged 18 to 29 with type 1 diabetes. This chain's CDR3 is CASSRGGAGASYEQYF. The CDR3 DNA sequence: TGTGCCAGCAGCCGTGGTGGAGCGGGGGCGTCCTACGAGCAGTACTTC.